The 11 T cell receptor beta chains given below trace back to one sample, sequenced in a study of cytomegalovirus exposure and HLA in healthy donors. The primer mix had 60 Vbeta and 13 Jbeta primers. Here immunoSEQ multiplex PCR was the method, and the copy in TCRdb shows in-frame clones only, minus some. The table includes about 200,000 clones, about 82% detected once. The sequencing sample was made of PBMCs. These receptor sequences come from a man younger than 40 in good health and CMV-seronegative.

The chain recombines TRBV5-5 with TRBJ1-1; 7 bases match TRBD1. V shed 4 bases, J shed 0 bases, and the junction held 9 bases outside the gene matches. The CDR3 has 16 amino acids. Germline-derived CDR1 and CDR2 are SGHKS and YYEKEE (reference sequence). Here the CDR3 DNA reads TGTGCCAGCAGCCGACAGGGCCTTCTCATGAACACTGAAGCTTTCTTT. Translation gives CASSRQGLLMNTEAFF.

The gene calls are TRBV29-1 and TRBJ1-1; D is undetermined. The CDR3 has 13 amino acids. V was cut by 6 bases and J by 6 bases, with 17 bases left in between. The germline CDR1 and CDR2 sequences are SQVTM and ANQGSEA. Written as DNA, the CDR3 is TGCAGCGTCCGACCCCTGAGAGGCTCTGAAGCTTTCTTT. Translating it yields CSVRPLRGSEAFF. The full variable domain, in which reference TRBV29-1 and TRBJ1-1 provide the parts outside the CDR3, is SAVISQKPSRDICQRGTSLTIQCQVDSQVTMMFWYRQQPGQSLTLIATANQGSEATYESGFVIDKFPISRPNLTFSTLTVSNMSPEDSSIYLCSVRPLRGSEAFFGQGTRLTVV.

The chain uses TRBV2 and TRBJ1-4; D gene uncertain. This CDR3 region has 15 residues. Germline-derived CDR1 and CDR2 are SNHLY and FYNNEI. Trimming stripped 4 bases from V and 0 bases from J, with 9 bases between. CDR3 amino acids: CASSVIYPTNEKLFF. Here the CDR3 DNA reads TGTGCCAGCAGTGTAATCTACCCAACTAATGAAAAACTGTTTTTT.

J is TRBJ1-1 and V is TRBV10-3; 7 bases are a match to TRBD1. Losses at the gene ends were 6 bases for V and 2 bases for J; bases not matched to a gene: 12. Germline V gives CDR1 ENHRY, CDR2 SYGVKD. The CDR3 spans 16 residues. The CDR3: CAIRRGTVSGNTEAFF. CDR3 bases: TGTGCCATCAGGAGAGGGACAGTAAGTGGAAACACTGAAGCTTTCTTT.

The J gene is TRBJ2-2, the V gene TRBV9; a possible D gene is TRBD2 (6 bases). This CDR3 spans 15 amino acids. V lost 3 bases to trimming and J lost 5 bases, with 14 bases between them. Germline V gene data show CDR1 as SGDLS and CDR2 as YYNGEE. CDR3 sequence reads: CASSDRDRGTGELFF. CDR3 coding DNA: TGTGCCAGCAGCGACCGGGACCGGGGGACCGGGGAGCTGTTTTTT.

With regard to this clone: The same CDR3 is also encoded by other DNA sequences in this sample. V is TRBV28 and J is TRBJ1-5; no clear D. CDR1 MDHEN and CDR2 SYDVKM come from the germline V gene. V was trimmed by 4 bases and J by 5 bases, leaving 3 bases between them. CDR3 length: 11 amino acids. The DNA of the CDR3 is TGTGCCAGCAGTTCCGATCAGCCCCAGCATTTT. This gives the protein CASSSDQPQHF.

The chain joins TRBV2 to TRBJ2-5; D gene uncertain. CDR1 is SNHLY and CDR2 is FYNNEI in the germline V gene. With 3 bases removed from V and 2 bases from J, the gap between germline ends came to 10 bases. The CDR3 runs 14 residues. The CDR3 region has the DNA TGTGCCAGCAGTGAGGGCTATACTCAAGAGACCCAGTACTTC. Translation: CASSEGYTQETQYF.

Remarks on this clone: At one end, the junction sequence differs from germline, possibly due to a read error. CDR3 region: CASNLAGNTGELFF. The DNA for the CDR3 is TGTGCCAGCAACTTAGCGGGCAACACCGGGGAGCTGTTTTTT. The chain uses TRBV7-2 and TRBJ2-2; TRBD2 agrees at 7 bases. Germline V gives CDR1 SGHTA, CDR2 FQGNSA. This CDR3 has 14 amino acids.

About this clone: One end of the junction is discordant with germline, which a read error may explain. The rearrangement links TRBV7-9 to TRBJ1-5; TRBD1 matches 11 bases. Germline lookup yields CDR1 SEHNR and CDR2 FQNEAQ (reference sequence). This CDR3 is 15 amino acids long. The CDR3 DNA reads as TGTTCCAGCAGCCTGGACAGGGGGCTCGGGCAGCCCCAGCATTTT. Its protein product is CSSSLDRGLGQPQHF.

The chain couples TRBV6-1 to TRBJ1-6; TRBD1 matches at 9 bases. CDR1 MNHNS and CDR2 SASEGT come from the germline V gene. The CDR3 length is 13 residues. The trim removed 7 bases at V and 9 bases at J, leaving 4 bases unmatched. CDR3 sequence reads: CASKVDRGSPLHF. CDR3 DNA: TGTGCCAGCAAGGTGGACAGGGGTTCACCCCTCCACTTT.

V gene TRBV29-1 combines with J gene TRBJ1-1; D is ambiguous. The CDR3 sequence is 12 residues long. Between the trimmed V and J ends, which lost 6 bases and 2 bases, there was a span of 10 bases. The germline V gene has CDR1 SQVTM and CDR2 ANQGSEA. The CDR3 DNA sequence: TGCAGCGTCTTGGCAGGAAACACTGAAGCTTTCTTT. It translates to CSVLAGNTEAFF.